Below are 28 T cell receptor beta chains sequenced from a single sample in a study of metastatic and nonmetastatic thyroid tumors (dated by TCRdb to about 2020). Receptor libraries were prepared by PCR. TCRdb shows the sequencer as Illumina HiSeq 4000. The raw public data were reprocessed by TCRdb itself: fastp quality trimming at Q25, MiXCR clonotype calling, in-frame beta chains only. In this sample the table shows roughly 20,000 clones, 35% to 40% of which occur a single time. The ten largest clones represent approximately 29% of the sample. No patient had received any treatment before thyroid surgery. Sequencing used tumor tissue. The receptors were sampled from a female donor with papillary thyroid cancer or a benign thyroid nodule (not recorded which). Some clones in this sample may be carry-over from other donors' samples.

This clone is large. This specimen includes other DNA sequences encoding the same CDR3. The chain couples TRBV19 to TRBJ1-6; D remains unclear. The CDR3 loop spans 15 amino acids. Per the germline V gene, CDR1 is LNHDA and CDR2 is SQIVND (reference sequence). Deletions cut 3 bases from V and 6 bases from J, with 12 bases between. CDR3 residues: CASSITPVANSPLHF. The CDR3 nucleotides are TGTGCCAGTAGTATTACGCCGGTTGCTAATTCACCCCTCCACTTT.

The chain carries TRBV7-9 and TRBJ2-7; weak D call: TRBD1 (6 bases). This CDR3 comprises 14 residues. The germline CDR1 and CDR2 sequences are SEHNR and FQNEAQ (reference sequence). The germline V and J ends were trimmed by 1 base and 3 bases, with 10 bases remaining between them. The CDR3 DNA sequence: TGTGCCAGCAGCTTAGGGACAGCCAGCTACGAGCAGTACTTC. As protein: CASSLGTASYEQYF.

This chain links TRBV9 with TRBJ2-3; D possibly corresponds to TRBD1 (7 bases). The CDR3 contains 14 residues. The germline gives CDR1 SGDLS, CDR2 YYNGEE. The germline V and J ends were trimmed by 4 bases and 9 bases, with 18 bases remaining between them. The CDR3 is CASSFTYRGGTQYF. CDR3 DNA sequence: TGTGCCAGCAGCTTCACTTACAGGGGAGGAACGCAGTATTTT. Together with reference TRBV9 and TRBJ2-3, the CDR3 gives the full variable domain: DSGVTQTPKHLITATGQRVTLRCSPRSGDLSVYWYQQSLDQGLQFLIQYYNGEERAKGNILERFSAQQFPDLHSELNLSSLELGDSALYFCASSFTYRGGTQYFGPGTRLTVL.

This clone was detected only a few times. The chain has TRBV15 and TRBJ1-4; D gene ambiguous. With 4 bases removed from V and 8 bases from J, the gap between germline ends came to 8 bases. This CDR3 is 12 amino acids long. Germline V gene sequence: CDR1 LNHNV, CDR2 YYDKDF (reference sequence). CDR3 sequence: CATSNGPEKLFF. CDR3 coding DNA: TGTGCCACCAGCAACGGTCCCGAAAAACTGTTTTTT.

J is TRBJ1-2 and V is TRBV11-2; TRBD1 might be the D (5 bases). Germline V gene sequence: CDR1 SGHAT, CDR2 FQNNGV. V dropped 5 bases and J dropped 1 base, with 11 bases sitting between them. The CDR3 has 14 amino acids. The CDR3, as DNA: TGTGCCAGCAGCGTCGGGACGGATAACTATGGCTACACCTTC. Residues: CASSVGTDNYGYTF. Looking up the rest from reference TRBV11-2 and TRBJ1-2 gives the full variable domain: EAGVAQSPRYKIIEKRQSVAFWCNPISGHATLYWYQQILGQGPKLLIQFQNNGVVDDSQLPKDRFSAERLKGVDSTLKIQPAKLEDSAVYLCASSVGTDNYGYTFGSGTRLTVV.

The genes are TRBV5-1 and TRBJ2-5; 9 bases map to TRBD1. The CDR3 is made up of 15 amino acids. Germline CDR1 reads SGHRS; CDR2 reads YFSETQ. J was trimmed by 4 bases and V by 0 bases; bases with no gene match: 4. The CDR3 region is CASSLAGQGLETQYF. The CDR3 region has the DNA TGCGCCAGCAGCTTGGCCGGACAGGGGCTAGAGACCCAGTACTTC.

The rearrangement uses TRBV11-3 and TRBJ2-3, with D possibly TRBD2 on 6 matching bases. The CDR3 loop spans 15 amino acids. V shed 5 bases and J shed 5 bases, with 17 bases lying between them. Germline CDR1 reads SGHNT; CDR2 reads YENEEA. As DNA, the CDR3 is TGTGCCAGCAGCCTAGGACTGGGAGGAGTAGATACGCAGTATTTT. Encoded protein: CASSLGLGGVDTQYF. Based on the CDR3 plus reference TRBV11-3 and TRBJ2-3, the full variable domain is EAGVVQSPRYKIIEKKQPVAFWCNPISGHNTLYWYLQNLGQGPELLIRYENEEAVDDSQLPKDRFSAERLKGVDSTLKIQPAELGDSAVYLCASSLGLGGVDTQYFGPGTRLTVL.

A few counts support this clone. V gene TRBV4-1 combines with J gene TRBJ2-5; no clear D gene. Germline V lookup: CDR1 MGHRA, CDR2 YSYEKL. The V end was cut by 4 bases, the J end by 4 bases, with 19 bases between. CDR3 length equals 16 residues. In DNA, the CDR3 is TGCGCCAGCAGCCGAAAAGGGAACCCTACTGGAGAGACCCAGTACTTC. Protein: CASSRKGNPTGETQYF.

The genes are TRBV20-1 and TRBJ1-2, with D unresolved. This CDR3 is built from 15 residues. V dropped 0 bases and J dropped 3 bases, with 14 bases sitting between them. From germline, CDR1 is DFQATT and CDR2 SNEGSKA (reference sequence). CDR3 nucleotides: TGCAGTGCTAGAGATCTCGGCGGAAGGGACTATGGCTACACCTTC. It is translated as CSARDLGGRDYGYTF.

The gene calls are TRBV18 and TRBJ2-2; no firm D call. The CDR3 is 12 residues long. Germline V gene sequence: CDR1 KGHSH, CDR2 LQKENI. The ends were cut back, 5 bases at V and 1 base at J, with 2 bases in the middle. The CDR3 spells CASSMNTGELFF. CDR3 nucleotide sequence: TGTGCCAGCTCAATGAACACCGGGGAGCTGTTTTTT.

The chain has TRBV7-9 and TRBJ2-7; the match to TRBD2 covers 9 bases. CDR1 is SEHNR and CDR2 is FQNEAQ in the germline V gene (reference sequence). The CDR3 contains 15 residues. The V segment lost 1 base and the J segment 0 bases; nucleotides outside the gene matches: 1. The CDR3 sequence is CASSLVSGSSYEQYF. CDR3 DNA sequence: TGTGCCAGCAGCTTAGTTAGCGGGAGCTCCTACGAGCAGTACTTC.

This clone appeared a few times. One junction end disagrees with the germline gene, perhaps due to a read error. The rearrangement joins TRBV28 to TRBJ1-6; no clear D gene. Germline CDR1 is MDHEN and CDR2 is SYDVKM. The CDR3 loop spans 14 amino acids. The CDR3 loop reads CASRLADTNSPLHF. CDR3 nucleotide sequence: TGTGCCAGCAGACTTGCAGACACTAATTCCCCCCTCCACTTT.

The chain recombines TRBV6-1 with TRBJ2-2; D is unclear. CDR1 is MNHNS, CDR2 SASEGT, per germline. V was shortened by 1 base and J by 2 bases, with 8 bases between the two germline ends. The CDR3 has 15 amino acids. The CDR3 here is CASSEVEINTGELFF. The CDR3 coding sequence is TGTGCCAGCAGTGAAGTGGAGATAAACACCGGGGAGCTGTTTTTT.

This chain links TRBV20-1 with TRBJ1-5, with 8 bases matching TRBD1. The trim removed 5 bases at V and 1 base at J, leaving 4 bases unmatched. Germline CDR1 DFQATT, CDR2 SNEGSKA (reference sequence). The CDR3 extends over 14 amino acids. CDR3 in DNA: TGCAGTGCTCCACAGGGGGTGAGCAATCAGCCCCAGCATTTT. This codes for CSAPQGVSNQPQHF.

V is TRBV6-2 or TRBV6-3 and J is TRBJ2-7, with unresolved D. Trimming took off 5 bases at V and 2 bases at J, with 16 bases between the two ends. Per the germline V gene, CDR1 is MNHEY and CDR2 is SVGEGT. This CDR3 has 15 residues. The CDR3, as DNA: TGTGCCAGCAGTACTGGGATCACGAGCACCTACGAGCAGTACTTC. Translated: CASSTGITSTYEQYF.

This clone has more than one count but fewer than ten. This sequence joins TRBV4-1 and TRBJ2-2, with TRBD1 matching over 7 bases. Germline CDR1 and CDR2: MGHRA and YSYEKL. V dropped 4 bases and J dropped 5; count of bases not matched to a gene: 7. The CDR3 sequence is 15 residues long. CDR3 residues: CASSLDRVITGELFF. DNA of the CDR3: TGCGCCAGCAGCCTCGACAGGGTTATTACCGGGGAGCTGTTTTTT.

DNA for the CDR3: TGTGCCAGCAGCCTCCGGTTAGCGGGAGTACACAATGAGCAGTTCTTC. This gives the protein CASSLRLAGVHNEQFF. The rearrangement links TRBV11-2 to TRBJ2-1; 9 nucleotides agree with TRBD2. CDR1 is SGHAT, CDR2 FQNNGV, per germline. V was clipped by 5 bases and J by 5 bases; unmatched bases: 10. There are 16 residues in the CDR3.

The chain carries TRBV5-1 and TRBJ2-2; tentatively, D is TRBD1 (5 bases). Trimming cost V 4 bases and J 3 bases, with 13 bases left between them. This CDR3 spans 15 amino acids. Germline V gene data show CDR1 as SGHRS and CDR2 as YFSETQ. The DNA of the CDR3 is TGCGCCAGCAGCCTGGCACCACAGGACACCGGGGAGCTGTTTTTT. It is translated as CASSLAPQDTGELFF. The whole variable domain, filled in from reference TRBV5-1 and TRBJ2-2, reads KAGVTQTPRYLIKTRGQQVTLSCSPISGHRSVSWYQQTPGQGLQFLFEYFSETQRNKGNFPGRFSGRQFSNSRSEMNVSTLELGDSALYLCASSLAPQDTGELFFGEGSRLTVL.

V is TRBV28 and J is TRBJ1-2, with D hard to call. Trimming took off 7 bases at V and 0 bases at J, with 9 bases between the two ends. The CDR3 has 13 residues. Germline V gene lookup returns CDR1 MDHEN and CDR2 SYDVKM. The CDR3 nucleotides are TGTGCCAGCAATGAGGGAACTAACTATGGCTACACCTTC. It codes for CASNEGTNYGYTF.

This clone was seen a handful of times. This rearrangement joins TRBV2 to TRBJ2-7, with D tentatively TRBD1 (5 bases). This CDR3 region has 13 residues. Trimming took off 4 bases at V and 5 bases at J, with 12 bases between the two ends. The germline CDR1 and CDR2 sequences are SNHLY and FYNNEI. Written as DNA, the CDR3 is TGTGCCAGCAGTGTCACAGGAATCCACGAGCAGTACTTC. This gives the protein CASSVTGIHEQYF. The full variable domain, its missing parts supplied by reference TRBV2 and TRBJ2-7, is EPEVTQTPSHQVTQMGQEVILRCVPISNHLYFYWYRQILGQKVEFLVSFYNNEISEKSEIFDDQFSVERPDGSNFTLKIRSTKLEDSAMYFCASSVTGIHEQYFGPGTRLTVT.

This chain connects TRBV6-2 or TRBV6-3 to TRBJ2-1; 11 positions agree with TRBD2. In germline, CDR1 is MNHEY, CDR2 SVGEGT. V was pared by 4 bases and J by 0 bases, with 11 bases of the junction left unmatched. The length of the CDR3 is 19 residues. CDR3 residues: CASSSSGLAGSGSYNEQFF. As DNA, the CDR3 is TGTGCCAGCAGTTCCTCCGGACTAGCGGGTTCAGGCTCCTACAATGAGCAGTTCTTC.

The chain combines TRBV6-2 or TRBV6-3 with TRBJ2-6; 9 bases are a match to TRBD2. The CDR3 extends over 18 amino acids. Germline V lookup: CDR1 MNHEY, CDR2 SVGEGT. Trimming took 6 bases from V and 2 from J; bases not matched to a gene: 11. The DNA of the CDR3 is TGTGCCAGCAGCGCTCTTAGCGGGAGTTCGACTGGGGCCAACGTCCTGACTTTC. This sequence encodes CASSALSGSSTGANVLTF.

The V call is TRBV15, the J call TRBJ1-4, with 12 nucleotides matching TRBD1. This CDR3 is 15 amino acids long. Losses at the gene ends were 5 bases for V and 5 bases for J; bases not matched to a gene: 3. The germline V gene has CDR1 LNHNV and CDR2 YYDKDF (reference sequence). The CDR3 spells CATSSGTGGNEKLFF. The DNA for the CDR3 is TGTGCCACCAGCTCCGGGACAGGGGGCAATGAAAAACTGTTTTTT.

As for this clone: At one end the junction does not follow the germline gene, possibly because of a read error. The rearrangement links TRBV7-9 to TRBJ2-7; D might be TRBD1 (5 bases). Per the germline V gene, CDR1 is SEHNR and CDR2 is FQNEAQ (reference sequence). The CDR3 has 14 amino acids. The CDR3 loop reads CASSLGVGQYEQYF. As DNA, the CDR3 is TGTGCCAGCAGTTTAGGGGTGGGTCAATACGAGCAGTACTTC.

This clone was recorded a few times. The rearrangement links TRBV6-2 or TRBV6-3 to TRBJ1-2; D is possibly TRBD1 (6 bases). Germline V gives CDR1 MNHEY, CDR2 SVGEGT. Trimming left V 6 bases short and J 5 bases short, with 31 bases between. This CDR3 is built from 19 residues. The CDR3: CASSRRITVVQGGIYGYTF. The DNA of the CDR3 is TGTGCCAGCAGCCGACGTATCACAGTCGTACAGGGCGGAATTTATGGCTACACCTTC.

A few counts support this clone. The gene calls are TRBV2 and TRBJ1-1; 9 bases fit TRBD1. V shed 10 bases and J 5 bases; nucleotides not matched to a gene: 5. The CDR3 loop spans 12 amino acids. Germline lookup yields CDR1 SNHLY and CDR2 FYNNEI. CDR3 region: CAMGQGGTEAFF. As DNA, the CDR3 is TGTGCCATGGGACAGGGAGGGACTGAAGCTTTCTTT.

As concerns this clone: The germline gene is not matched at one end of the junction; a read error may be the cause. This chain uses TRBV7-3 with TRBJ2-2; TRBD2 matches 9 bases. The CDR3 covers 13 residues. The V gene's germline CDR1 is SGHTA and CDR2 FQGTGA. CDR3 DNA sequence: TGTGCCAGCAGCCCCGACCCTAGCGGGGAGATGTTTTTT. Translated, it gives CASSPDPSGEMFF.

The rearrangement joins TRBV9 to TRBJ1-2, with 8 bases identical to TRBD1. The CDR3 extends over 14 amino acids. The germline V gene encodes CDR1 SGDLS and CDR2 YYNGEE. J lost 7 bases, V lost 0 bases, and 5 bases had no gene match. In nucleotides, the CDR3 is TGTGCCAGCAGCGTAGGGTCAGGGGGCGGTGGCTACACCTTC. Translation: CASSVGSGGGGYTF. Supplemented by reference TRBV9 and TRBJ1-2, the full variable domain reads DSGVTQTPKHLITATGQRVTLRCSPRSGDLSVYWYQQSLDQGLQFLIQYYNGEERAKGNILERFSAQQFPDLHSELNLSSLELGDSALYFCASSVGSGGGGYTFGSGTRLTVV.